One sample yielded the 16 T cell receptor beta chains listed below, sequenced in a study of blood T cell repertoires in COVID-19. The assay was immunoSEQ multiplex PCR, and TCRdb's table has in-frame clones only and misses some. The table shows 95,000 to 150,000 clones, with around 90% occurring only once. The source material was peripheral blood. The receptors stem from a woman aged 45 to 65 with active or convalescent COVID-19.

The rearrangement links TRBV7-3 to TRBJ2-5; 8 bases align to TRBD2. V lost 5 bases, J lost 5 bases, and 10 bases stayed unmatched. The CDR3 covers 15 residues. CDR1 and CDR2 from the germline V gene are SGHTA and FQGTGA. The CDR3 DNA reads as TGTGCCAGCAGCCCAGGGCTAGCGGGCTGGGAGACCCAGTACTTC. Translating it yields CASSPGLAGWETQYF.

This chain uses TRBV4-1 with TRBJ2-1, with 8 bases fitting TRBD1. The J segment lost 7 bases and the V segment lost 0 bases, leaving 11 bases of the junction unmatched. The CDR3 runs 17 residues. The germline V gene encodes CDR1 MGHRA and CDR2 YSYEKL. The CDR3 loop reads CASSQERRGRSSNEQFF. The CDR3 DNA is TGCGCCAGCAGCCAAGAACGCAGGGGGCGTAGTTCGAATGAGCAGTTCTTC.

This rearrangement joins TRBV5-1 to TRBJ2-1, with TRBD1 as a possible D gene (6 bases). The CDR3 has 15 amino acids. Trimming removed 1 base from V and 2 bases from J, with 10 bases in between. CDR1 and CDR2 (germline): SGHRS, YFSETQ. The CDR3 DNA reads TGCGCCAGCAGCTTGTCAGGGGCTACCTACAATGAGCAGTTCTTC. It specifies CASSLSGATYNEQFF.

This chain links TRBV6-5 with TRBJ2-5; 12 positions agree with TRBD2. This CDR3 comprises 16 residues. From germline, CDR1 is MNHEY and CDR2 SVGAGI. The V and J ends lost 3 bases and 3 bases, in that order; junction bases with no gene match: 5. CDR3 coding DNA: TGTGCCAGCAGTTATGACCTAGCGGGAGGGAAAGAGACCCAGTACTTC. It specifies CASSYDLAGGKETQYF.

This clone was counted only a few times. V is TRBV19 and J is TRBJ1-6; 7 bases match TRBD1. The CDR3 runs 14 residues. Germline values: CDR1 LNHDA, CDR2 SQIVND (reference sequence). V lost 6 bases to trimming and J lost 10 bases; unmatched junction nucleotides: 9. The CDR3 coding sequence is TGTGCCAGTAGCCTTGCTCCAGGGGGATCACCCCTCCACTTT. This translates into CASSLAPGGSPLHF.

CDR3 protein: CASSSQQGSGNFGTDTQYF. The CDR3 nucleotides read TGTGCCAGCAGCTCCCAACAGGGTAGCGGGAATTTCGGCACAGATACGCAGTATTTT. The V and J genes are TRBV7-9 and TRBJ2-3; 8 bases map to TRBD2. V lost 4 bases, J lost 1 base, and 16 bases stayed unmatched. From germline, CDR1 is SEHNR and CDR2 FQNEAQ (reference sequence). CDR3 length: 19 residues.

This chain connects TRBV7-9 to TRBJ2-2; no reliable D call. The CDR3 sequence is 13 residues long. Looked up from germline, CDR1 is SEHNR and CDR2 is FQNEAQ (reference sequence). V shed 5 bases and J shed 2 bases, with 6 bases lying between them. CDR3 bases: TGTGCCAGCAGCATCCAAAACACCGGGGAGCTGTTTTTT. Its translation is CASSIQNTGELFF. The full variable domain, rest sourced from reference TRBV7-9 and TRBJ2-2, is DTGVSQNPRHKITKRGQNVTFRCDPISEHNRLYWYRQTLGQGPEFLTYFQNEAQLEKSRLLSDRFSAERPKGSFSTLEIQRTEQGDSAMYLCASSIQNTGELFFGEGSRLTVL.

This chain connects TRBV2 to TRBJ2-5, with D hard to call. Germline V gives CDR1 SNHLY, CDR2 FYNNEI. Deletions cut 4 bases from V and 8 bases from J, with 11 bases between. The CDR3 is made up of 12 amino acids. The CDR3 region has the DNA TGTGCCAGCAGTGCCGAGAGGAATACCCAGTACTTC. It codes for CASSAERNTQYF.

This chain uses TRBV21-1 with TRBJ2-7; the table gives TRBD2 as D, unverified against the DNA. TRBV21-1 is listed as a pseudogene. The CDR3 consists of 17 residues. DNA for the CDR3: TGTGCCAGCAGCTCCCGAAAAAGGGGAGGAGGGCCTGGCGAGCAGTACTTC. This codes for CASSSRKRGGGPGEQYF.

The J gene is TRBJ2-5, the V gene TRBV6-5; 7 nucleotides match TRBD2. Germline lookup yields CDR1 MNHEY and CDR2 SVGAGI. The CDR3 has 15 residues. V was pared by 5 bases and J by 2 bases, with 8 bases of the junction left unmatched. The DNA of the CDR3 is TGTGCCAGCAGTCCCCCGGCGGGGGATCAAGAGACCCAGTACTTC. Translated, it gives CASSPPAGDQETQYF.

This chain links TRBV6-2 or TRBV6-3 with TRBJ2-7, with 9 bases fitting TRBD1. This CDR3 comprises 18 residues. Germline loops: CDR1 MNHEY, CDR2 SVGEGT. Trimming removed 6 bases from V and 5 bases from J; junction bases left unmatched: 20. CDR3 coding DNA: TGTGCCAGCAGCCCAATAGGACAGGGGTTCTTTCGGAATGACGAGCAGTACTTC. As protein: CASSPIGQGFFRNDEQYF.

This clone was counted only a few times. This chain joins TRBV7-6 and TRBJ2-1, with 8 bases that match TRBD1. The CDR3 is made up of 16 amino acids. V shed 8 bases, J shed 9 bases, and the junction held 18 bases outside the gene matches. Germline V lookup: CDR1 SGHVS, CDR2 FNYEAQ. In DNA form, the CDR3 reads TGTGCCAGCGGAGGAGGACAGGGACCACGGTTGGGTGAGCAGTTCTTC. Translating gives CASGGGQGPRLGEQFF. The variable domain in full, completed from reference TRBV7-6 and TRBJ2-1, reads GAGVSQSPRYKVTKRGQDVALRCDPISGHVSLYWYRQALGQGPEFLTYFNYEAQQDKSGLPNDRFSAERPEGSISTLTIQRTEQRDSAMYRCASGGGQGPRLGEQFFGPGTRLTVL.

In this sample, this clone turned up once. V is TRBV28 and J is TRBJ1-6; possible D gene TRBD1, 6 bases. This CDR3 spans 14 amino acids. V shed 6 bases and J shed 12 bases, with 18 bases lying between them. Germline V CDR1 and CDR2: MDHEN, SYDVKM. The CDR3 bases are TGTGCCAGCAGGCCCCGACAGGTGACGGAACCCCTCCACTTT. This sequence encodes CASRPRQVTEPLHF.

The chain is built from TRBV2 and TRBJ1-1; weak D call: TRBD1 (6 bases). V was pared by 7 bases and J by 1 base, with 25 bases between. Germline CDR1 reads SNHLY; CDR2 reads FYNNEI. This CDR3 contains 18 residues. CDR3 in amino acids: CASKRRFLARTENTEAFF. The CDR3 DNA is TGTGCCAGCAAAAGGCGGTTCTTAGCTAGGACAGAGAACACTGAAGCTTTCTTT.

This chain uses TRBV7-6 with TRBJ2-1, with 8 positions matching TRBD2. The V gene's germline CDR1 is SGHVS and CDR2 FNYEAQ. With 2 bases clipped from V and 4 bases from J, the junction kept 7 bases outside the gene matches. The CDR3 has 16 residues. The CDR3 sequence is CASSLRSGRAYNEQFF. The CDR3, as DNA: TGTGCCAGCAGCTTAAGGAGCGGGAGAGCTTACAATGAGCAGTTCTTC. Together with reference TRBV7-6 and TRBJ2-1, the CDR3 gives the full variable domain: GAGVSQSPRYKVTKRGQDVALRCDPISGHVSLYWYRQALGQGPEFLTYFNYEAQQDKSGLPNDRFSAERPEGSISTLTIQRTEQRDSAMYRCASSLRSGRAYNEQFFGPGTRLTVL.

J is TRBJ2-7 and V is TRBV6-5; D perhaps matches TRBD1 (5 bases). Germline V gene sequence: CDR1 MNHEY, CDR2 SVGAGI. The ends were cut back, 7 bases at V and 3 bases at J, with 10 bases in the middle. The CDR3 has 12 amino acids. CDR3 bases: TGTGCCAGCAAAGACAGATTCTACGAGCAGTACTTC. It yields the protein CASKDRFYEQYF.